A single sample gave rise to the 9 T cell receptor beta chains below, sequenced in a study of shared clonotypes between healthy human individuals. Naive CD8 cells, CD45RO-negative and positively selected for CCR7, excluded terminally differentiated effector memory CD45RA+ cells. Assay: immunoSEQ multiplex PCR; the TCRdb copy retains only in-frame clones and omits some. The sample consists of about 580,000 clones, more than 95% of them appearing once. The sequencing input was naive CD8+ T cells sorted from blood. The receptors were sampled from a man aged 25 to 40 in good health.

The genes are TRBV29-1 and TRBJ2-3; 11 bases line up with TRBD2. The germline CDR1 and CDR2 sequences are SQVTM and ANQGSEA. The CDR3 spans 16 residues. The junction had 6 bases not matched to a gene; V was cut back by 0 bases and J by 4 bases. In DNA form, the CDR3 reads TGCAGCGTTGAAGATCGGCTAGCGGGAGGCCCAGATACGCAGTATTTT. As protein: CSVEDRLAGGPDTQYF.

The chain combines TRBV2 with TRBJ2-1, with 7 nucleotides matching TRBD2. CDR3 size: 16 residues. After removal of 5 bases from V and 3 bases from J, the junction contained 10 bases not matched to a gene. Germline V gene sequence: CDR1 SNHLY, CDR2 FYNNEI. CDR3 DNA: TGTGCCAGCAGTCATAAAACTAGCGCCTTCTACAATGAGCAGTTCTTC. Residues: CASSHKTSAFYNEQFF.

V is TRBV6-1 and J is TRBJ1-4; D is undetermined. The CDR3 spans 15 residues. Between the trimmed V and J ends, which lost 6 bases and 0 bases, there was a span of 11 bases. Germline assignment: CDR1 MNHNS and CDR2 SASEGT. CDR3 bases: TGTGCCAGCAGGGAACGAGGTACAACTAATGAAAAACTGTTTTTT. Translated, it gives CASRERGTTNEKLFF.

This chain links TRBV13 with TRBJ2-5, with D possibly matching TRBD1 (5 bases). Per germline, CDR1 PRHDT and CDR2 FYEKMQ (reference sequence). The length of the CDR3 is 15 residues. Trimming removed 4 bases at V and 3 bases at J, with 15 bases between. Written as DNA, the CDR3 is TGTGCCAGCAGCTCAAGGCAGGGAAGTAAAGAGACCCAGTACTTC. Translated, it gives CASSSRQGSKETQYF.

V and J are TRBV6-6 and TRBJ2-7, with D tentatively TRBD1 (5 bases). This CDR3 comprises 13 residues. Trimming pared 5 bases from V and 0 bases from J, leaving 8 bases between. CDR1 MNHNY and CDR2 SVGAGI come from the germline V gene (reference sequence). The CDR3 reads CASSAGPSYEQYF. CDR3 DNA: TGTGCCAGCAGTGCAGGGCCCTCCTACGAGCAGTACTTC.

The J gene is TRBJ2-1, the V gene TRBV19, with 11 bases aligning to TRBD2. CDR3 length: 15 residues. The junction had 6 bases not matched to a gene; V was cut back by 7 bases and J by 4 bases. Germline-derived CDR1 and CDR2 are LNHDA and SQIVND (reference sequence). The CDR3 is CASMLAGGRYNEQFF. The CDR3 nucleotides read TGTGCCAGTATGTTAGCGGGAGGGAGGTACAATGAGCAGTTCTTC.

The chain couples TRBV27 to TRBJ2-7, with D unresolved. The germline gives CDR1 MNHEY, CDR2 SMNVEV (reference sequence). V was cut by 3 bases and J by 3 bases, with 9 bases left in between. The CDR3 sequence is 13 residues long. The CDR3 loop is CASSFGQIYEQYF. The DNA of the CDR3 is TGTGCCAGCAGTTTCGGTCAGATCTACGAGCAGTACTTC.

This clone showed up just once. The gene calls are TRBV9 and TRBJ2-1; D is possibly TRBD2 (6 bases). CDR3 length: 14 residues. The germline gives CDR1 SGDLS, CDR2 YYNGEE. With 3 bases removed from V and 6 bases from J, the gap between germline ends came to 13 bases. The DNA for the CDR3 is TGTGCCAGCAGCGCTCACCCCGGGGGCAATGAGCAGTTCTTC. This encodes CASSAHPGGNEQFF.

The chain couples TRBV15 to TRBJ2-5; TRBD1 matches at 8 bases. The CDR3 spans 15 residues. The junction had 8 bases not matched to a gene; V was cut back by 3 bases and J by 5 bases. The germline CDR1 and CDR2 sequences are LNHNV and YYDKDF (reference sequence). The DNA of the CDR3 is TGTGCCACCAGCAGGCTCAGGGGGCTCCAGGAGACCCAGTACTTC. Protein sequence: CATSRLRGLQETQYF.